This TCR beta chain comes out of a study of cytomegalovirus exposure and HLA in healthy donors. The CDR3 is 14 residues long. Germline V gives CDR1 SGHRS, CDR2 YFSETQ. The ends were cut back, 4 bases at V and 5 bases at J, with 15 bases in the middle. Sequencing was performed with immunoSEQ multiplex PCR; in TCRdb, only in-frame clones are kept and a portion is missing. The sample consists of some 90,000 clones, 87% of them appearing once. In this sample, this clone turned up a few times. The rearrangement uses TRBV5-1 and TRBJ2-5; TRBD2 is a possible D gene (6 bases). The receptor was isolated from a woman aged 25 to 39 in good health and CMV-seronegative. What was sequenced was PBMCs. In DNA form, the CDR3 reads TGCGCCAGCAGCCGGGACTCCCCCGATGAGACCCAGTACTTC. It specifies CASSRDSPDETQYF.